These 21 T cell receptor beta chains were all obtained from the same sample, sequenced in a study of blood T cell repertoires in COVID-19. The data were produced by immunoSEQ multiplex PCR, yet TCRdb's version contains in-frame clones alone and is incomplete. This table has approximately 110,000 clones, around 76% appearing once. The sequencing sample was made of peripheral blood. The receptor set was obtained from an older man with COVID-19, enrolled during active disease.

The chain carries TRBV7-2 and TRBJ1-5; possibly TRBD1 for D (6 bases). This CDR3 comprises 15 residues. With 5 bases removed from V and 4 bases from J, the gap between germline ends came to 15 bases. The V gene's germline CDR1 is SGHTA and CDR2 FQGNSA. The CDR3, as DNA: TGTGCCAGCAGCCCACAACAGGGAGGGAATCAGCCCCAGCATTTT. Translated, it gives CASSPQQGGNQPQHF.

The genes are TRBV7-9 and TRBJ2-7, with D possibly matching TRBD1 (7 bases). The CDR3 is 15 residues long. Germline CDR1 SEHNR, CDR2 FQNEAQ (reference sequence). Trimming took 3 bases from V and 3 from J, leaving 15 bases between them. In DNA form, the CDR3 reads TGTGCCAGCAGCTTGACGGCGGGACAGAGCTACGAGCAGTACTTC. This sequence encodes CASSLTAGQSYEQYF.

V gene TRBV5-1 combines with J gene TRBJ2-7; 7 nucleotides align to TRBD1. This CDR3 comprises 13 residues. The V and J ends lost 0 bases and 6 bases, in that order; junction bases with no gene match: 3. The germline V gene has CDR1 SGHRS and CDR2 YFSETQ. CDR3 protein: CASSLGGTVEQYF. CDR3 bases: TGCGCCAGCAGCTTGGGAGGGACAGTCGAGCAGTACTTC. The variable domain in full, completed from reference TRBV5-1 and TRBJ2-7, reads KAGVTQTPRYLIKTRGQQVTLSCSPISGHRSVSWYQQTPGQGLQFLFEYFSETQRNKGNFPGRFSGRQFSNSRSEMNVSTLELGDSALYLCASSLGGTVEQYFGPGTRLTVT.

The rearrangement joins TRBV9 to TRBJ2-3; 16 bases fit TRBD2. With V trimmed by 3 bases and J by 2 bases, 9 bases remained unmatched. Germline lookup yields CDR1 SGDLS and CDR2 YYNGEE. CDR3 size: 19 residues. The CDR3 loop is CASSEGTSGRAPDTDTQYF. CDR3 nucleotides: TGTGCCAGCAGCGAGGGGACTAGCGGGAGGGCCCCGGACACAGATACGCAGTATTTT.

This rearrangement joins TRBV5-1 to TRBJ2-3; 9 bases are shared with TRBD1. The germline CDR1 and CDR2 sequences are SGHRS and YFSETQ. J lost 6 bases, V lost 4 bases, and 24 bases had no gene match. CDR3 length equals 20 residues. Written as DNA, the CDR3 is TGCGCCAGCAGCCCAAAAATAACTGGGGCTCGGACAGGGGCCCCTGATACGCAGTATTTT. Encoded protein: CASSPKITGARTGAPDTQYF.

The rearrangement links TRBV6-5 to TRBJ2-7, with D maybe TRBD2 (5 bases). Germline CDR1 MNHEY, CDR2 SVGAGI. The CDR3 is made up of 16 amino acids. Trimming took 2 bases from V and 8 from J, leaving 22 bases between them. The CDR3 is CASSYILAGGSAKQYF. The DNA for the CDR3 is TGTGCCAGCAGTTACATCCTGGCAGGAGGTTCTGCGAAGCAGTACTTC.

A single count supports this clone. The rearrangement uses TRBV19 and TRBJ2-2; D is perhaps TRBD2 (5 bases). From germline, CDR1 is LNHDA and CDR2 SQIVND (reference sequence). The CDR3 totals 13 residues. V gave up 5 bases and J gave up 5 bases, with 9 bases separating them. CDR3 protein: CASSPSSTGELFF. The DNA of the CDR3 is TGTGCCAGTAGTCCTAGCTCAACCGGGGAGCTGTTTTTT.

The V and J genes are TRBV3-1 (or the pseudogene TRBV3-2) and TRBJ1-2, with TRBD1 matching over 8 bases. J lost 3 bases, V lost 4 bases, and 4 bases had no gene match. The CDR3 sequence is 14 residues long. The germline gives CDR1 LGHDT, CDR2 YNNKEL (reference sequence). In nucleotides, the CDR3 is TGTGCCAGCAGCCCCGGACAGGGTCACTATGGCTACACCTTC. Amino acid sequence: CASSPGQGHYGYTF.

This clone was seen only a few times. The gene calls are TRBV3-1 (or the pseudogene TRBV3-2) and TRBJ2-2, with D uncertain. The V and J ends lost 1 base and 7 bases respectively, with 10 bases between them. Germline V gene sequence: CDR1 LGHDT, CDR2 YNNKEL (reference sequence). This CDR3 region has 14 residues. CDR3 DNA sequence: TGTGCCAGCAGCCAAGCGCAGGTCTACGGGGAGCTGTTTTTT. Translation: CASSQAQVYGELFF.

The V call is TRBV29-1, the J call TRBJ2-2, with 9 positions matching TRBD1. The germline CDR1 and CDR2 sequences are SQVTM and ANQGSEA. The junction had 13 bases not matched to a gene; V was cut back by 7 bases and J by 1 base. This CDR3 region has 17 residues. The CDR3, as DNA: TGCAGCGCCGATGGTGCACCGGGACAGGGGAACACCGGGGAGCTGTTTTTT. This sequence encodes CSADGAPGQGNTGELFF.

This rearrangement joins TRBV7-3 to TRBJ2-1; 11 bases fit TRBD1. V was clipped by 5 bases and J by 6 bases; unmatched bases: 3. Germline-derived CDR1 and CDR2 are SGHTA and FQGTGA. This CDR3 spans 14 amino acids. CDR3 protein: CASSPGTGGNEQFF. CDR3 nucleotides: TGTGCCAGCAGCCCCGGGACAGGGGGCAATGAGCAGTTCTTC.

Of note for this clone: The same CDR3 arises from other DNA sequences in this sample as well. The chain employs TRBV30 and TRBJ1-1, with 8 bases aligning to TRBD1. Germline V gives CDR1 GTSNPN, CDR2 SVGIG (reference sequence). The CDR3 sequence is 13 residues long. With 3 bases clipped from V and 4 bases from J, the junction kept 4 bases outside the gene matches. DNA for the CDR3: TGTGCCTGGAGCTGGACAGGGCGCACTGAAGCTTTCTTT. Protein sequence: CAWSWTGRTEAFF. Full variable domain (remainder filled in from reference TRBV30 and TRBJ1-1): SQTIHQWPATLVQPVGSPLSLECTVEGTSNPNLYWYRQAAGRGLQLLFYSVGIGQISSEVPQNLSASRPQDRQFILSSKKLLLSDSGFYLCAWSWTGRTEAFFGQGTRLTVV.

The J gene is TRBJ2-5, the V gene TRBV28, with 9 bases aligning to TRBD2. The germline CDR1 and CDR2 sequences are MDHEN and SYDVKM. The CDR3 sequence is 14 residues long. The V gene end was trimmed by 2 bases and the J gene end by 4 bases; junction bases not matched to a gene: 2. This CDR3 is CASSLSSGRETQYF. The CDR3 nucleotides are TGTGCCAGCAGTTTAAGTAGCGGGAGAGAGACCCAGTACTTC.

The chain joins TRBV7-2 to TRBJ2-1; no clear D. CDR3 length: 16 amino acids. Germline values: CDR1 SGHTA, CDR2 FQGNSA. With 2 bases removed from V and 0 bases from J, the gap between germline ends came to 11 bases. CDR3 loop: CASSLSQWSSYNEQFF. The CDR3 coding sequence is TGTGCCAGCAGCTTATCGCAGTGGAGCTCCTACAATGAGCAGTTCTTC.

The chain employs TRBV6-5 and TRBJ2-7; D may be TRBD2 (5 bases). The CDR3 length is 13 residues. V was shortened by 4 bases and J by 7 bases, with 14 bases between the two germline ends. Germline V gene lookup returns CDR1 MNHEY and CDR2 SVGAGI. The CDR3 here is CASSSFPSGEQYF. The CDR3 DNA is TGTGCCAGCAGTTCATTTCCGTCGGGGGAGCAGTACTTC.

The CDR3 DNA follows: TGCGCCAGCAGCCCGACAGGGCTTAATGAAAAACTGTTTTTT. Translated, it gives CASSPTGLNEKLFF. The J gene is TRBJ1-4, the V gene TRBV5-1; TRBD1 aligns across 7 bases. Unmatched junction bases numbered 4, after V lost 4 bases and J lost 4 bases. Germline V gene lookup returns CDR1 SGHRS and CDR2 YFSETQ. CDR3 length: 14 amino acids.

As DNA, the CDR3 is TGTGCCAGCAGTCCGGGACTGTCCTACGAGCAGTACTTC. It encodes CASSPGLSYEQYF. The V call is TRBV7-9, the J call TRBJ2-7, with a possible D match to TRBD2 (6 bases). The germline V gene has CDR1 SEHNR and CDR2 FQNEAQ (reference sequence). The CDR3 has 13 residues. V was cut by 6 bases and J by 1 base, with 10 bases left in between. Looking up the rest from reference TRBV7-9 and TRBJ2-7 gives the full variable domain: DTGVSQNPRHKITKRGQNVTFRCDPISEHNRLYWYRQTLGQGPEFLTYFQNEAQLEKSRLLSDRFSAERPKGSFSTLEIQRTEQGDSAMYLCASSPGLSYEQYFGPGTRLTVT.

This clone has at least ten counts. The chain is built from TRBV18 and TRBJ1-2; no definite D call. The CDR3 is 12 residues long. The V gene's germline CDR1 is KGHSH and CDR2 LQKENI. V was cut by 3 bases and J by 8 bases, with 10 bases left in between. As DNA, the CDR3 is TGTGCCAGCTCACCTGAAACGAGGGGCTACACCTTC. Amino acid sequence: CASSPETRGYTF.

The CDR3 is CASSQQTSSYNEQFF. CDR3 bases: TGTGCCAGCAGCCAACAAACTAGCTCCTACAATGAGCAGTTCTTC. This chain joins TRBV7-2 and TRBJ2-1; TRBD2 might be the D (5 bases). With 5 bases removed from V and 0 bases from J, the gap between germline ends came to 11 bases. The CDR3 covers 15 residues. Germline loops: CDR1 SGHTA, CDR2 FQGNSA. Full variable domain (remainder filled in from reference TRBV7-2 and TRBJ2-1): GAGVSQSPSNKVTEKGKDVELRCDPISGHTALYWYRQSLGQGLEFLIYFQGNSAPDKSGLPSDRFSAERTGGSVSTLTIQRTQQEDSAVYLCASSQQTSSYNEQFFGPGTRLTVL.

There are a few counts of this clone. The rearrangement links TRBV18 to TRBJ1-4, with 8 bases identical to TRBD1. Germline CDR1 is KGHSH and CDR2 is LQKENI. Trimming removed 6 bases from V and 8 bases from J; junction bases left unmatched: 5. The CDR3 extends over 13 amino acids. The CDR3 reads CASSPDREEKLFF. The CDR3, as DNA: TGTGCCAGCTCCCCGGACAGGGAGGAAAAACTGTTTTTT.

In its sample, this clone was seen a few times. The rearrangement uses TRBV11-2 and TRBJ2-2, with D perhaps matching TRBD2 (5 bases). CDR1 SGHAT and CDR2 FQNNGV come from the germline V gene. V was clipped by 2 bases and J by 0 bases, with 13 bases between them. The CDR3 is 17 residues long. The CDR3 DNA is TGTGCCAGCAGCTTACGTTCGAGCGGCTCGAACACCGGGGAGCTGTTTTTT. Its translation is CASSLRSSGSNTGELFF.